These 27 T cell receptor beta chains were all obtained from the same sample, sequenced in a study of T cell responses to AZD1222 COVID-19 vaccine. Assay used: immunoSEQ multiplex PCR; TCRdb lists only in-frame clones, some missing. The sample includes more than 80,000 clones, around 86% of them seen just once. Here the sequenced sample was peripheral blood, taken on day 0 of AZD1222 vaccination. The source of these receptors is an adult in good health.

The DNA of the CDR3 is TGTGCCAGCAGCCAAGCAACTTCCCTAGCGGGAGGTTATACGCAGTATTTT. Its protein product is CASSQATSLAGGYTQYF. The chain couples TRBV3-1 (or the pseudogene TRBV3-2) to TRBJ2-3; 11 bases align to TRBD2. The V segment lost 1 base and the J segment 7 bases; nucleotides outside the gene matches: 10. The CDR3 has 17 amino acids. Germline loops: CDR1 LGHDT, CDR2 YNNKEL (reference sequence).

The chain is built from TRBV3-1 (or the pseudogene TRBV3-2) and TRBJ1-6, with D unresolved. Trimming removed 1 base at V and 9 bases at J, with 4 bases between. Germline V lookup: CDR1 LGHDT, CDR2 YNNKEL (reference sequence). The CDR3 has 12 amino acids. CDR3 sequence reads: CASSQAFSPLHF. CDR3 bases: TGTGCCAGCAGCCAAGCCTTTTCACCCCTCCACTTT.

This rearrangement joins TRBV19 to TRBJ1-2, with D possibly matching TRBD1 (5 bases). This CDR3 has 12 amino acids. Germline CDR1 and CDR2: LNHDA and SQIVND (reference sequence). V was clipped by 3 bases and J by 6 bases, with 8 bases between them. In nucleotides, the CDR3 is TGTGCCAGTAGTATCACAGGTCATGGCTACACCTTC. As protein: CASSITGHGYTF.

A remark on this clone: Germline and junction disagree at one end, which may indicate a read error. The chain joins TRBV6-1 to TRBJ2-1; D not certain. The germline V gene encodes CDR1 MNHNS and CDR2 SASEGT. CDR3 size: 14 residues. The CDR3 region has the DNA TGTGTCAGCAGTGAGTGGGCAGCTAACAATGAGCAGTTCTTC. It yields the protein CVSSEWAANNEQFF.

The chain recombines TRBV29-1 with TRBJ2-1; D call uncertain. Germline V gene sequence: CDR1 SQVTM, CDR2 ANQGSEA. V was clipped by 6 bases and J by 0 bases, with 12 bases between them. The CDR3 is 14 residues long. The CDR3 DNA is TGCAGCGTGGCTGACGGGCCCTCCTACAATGAGCAGTTCTTC. It translates to CSVADGPSYNEQFF.

V and J are TRBV19 and TRBJ2-2, with D possibly matching TRBD1 (6 bases). There are 16 residues in the CDR3. Looked up from germline, CDR1 is LNHDA and CDR2 is SQIVND (reference sequence). V lost 4 bases to trimming and J lost 0 bases, with 12 bases between them. This chain's CDR3 is CASSRVRGANTGELFF. In nucleotides, the CDR3 is TGTGCCAGTAGTAGGGTCAGGGGTGCGAACACCGGGGAGCTGTTTTTT.

This clone came up a few times. The J gene is TRBJ1-1, the V gene TRBV7-2; D is unresolved. Between the trimmed V and J ends, which lost 1 base and 0 bases, there was a span of 9 bases. The CDR3 length is 15 residues. Germline V gene sequence: CDR1 SGHTA, CDR2 FQGNSA. CDR3 bases: TGTGCCAGCAGCTTAGAGGGTGATATGAACACTGAAGCTTTCTTT. Translated: CASSLEGDMNTEAFF.

The chain recombines TRBV27 with TRBJ2-1; TRBD1 agrees at 7 bases. The CDR3 length is 13 residues. With V trimmed by 6 bases and J by 9 bases, 8 bases remained unmatched. CDR1 is MNHEY, CDR2 SMNVEV, per germline (reference sequence). The CDR3 DNA reads as TGTGCCAGCAGACCCCAGGGGGTGAGTGAGCAGTTCTTC. The encoded protein is CASRPQGVSEQFF.

V and J are TRBV27 and TRBJ1-1; D unresolved. Between the trimmed V and J ends, which lost 0 bases and 5 bases, there was a span of 7 bases. The CDR3 is made up of 13 amino acids. The V gene's germline CDR1 is MNHEY and CDR2 SMNVEV (reference sequence). The CDR3 coding sequence is TGTGCCAGCAGTTTATCGCAACAAACTGAAGCTTTCTTT. Its translation: CASSLSQQTEAFF.

The chain combines TRBV12-3 or TRBV12-4 with TRBJ2-1; no clear D. Between the trimmed V and J ends, which lost 6 bases and 6 bases, there was a span of 12 bases. The CDR3 spans 13 residues. The CDR3 region has the DNA TGTGCCAGCAGAGCTAGTCTCTCCAATGAGCAGTTCTTC. This encodes CASRASLSNEQFF.

This clone was detected once. This chain connects TRBV3-1 (or the pseudogene TRBV3-2) to TRBJ1-4; D unresolved. This CDR3 contains 13 residues. Germline V gene data show CDR1 as LGHDT and CDR2 as YNNKEL (reference sequence). V was pared by 0 bases and J by 11 bases, with 10 bases between. In DNA form, the CDR3 reads TGTGCCAGCAGCCAAGATGGGAGGGAGAAACTGTTTTTT. It is translated as CASSQDGREKLFF.

The chain has TRBV5-4 and TRBJ1-2; D is perhaps TRBD1 (5 bases). This CDR3 is built from 13 residues. The germline V and J ends were trimmed by 5 bases and 1 base, with 9 bases remaining between them. The germline V gene has CDR1 SGHNT and CDR2 YYREEE (reference sequence). The DNA for the CDR3 is TGTGCCAGCAGACAACAGGTTAACTATGGCTACACCTTC. It encodes CASRQQVNYGYTF.

The CDR3 DNA sequence: TGTGCCAGCAGTGAGCTCCTTACTGAAGCTTTCTTT. Translated, it gives CASSELLTEAFF. The rearrangement uses TRBV6-1 and TRBJ1-1; D is unclear. Germline assignment: CDR1 MNHNS and CDR2 SASEGT. This CDR3 comprises 12 residues. The ends were cut back, 3 bases at V and 5 bases at J, with 7 bases in the middle.

The chain recombines TRBV21-1 with TRBJ1-5; the table's D gene call, TRBD1, was not cross checked with the DNA. TRBV21-1 constitutes a pseudogene. The CDR3 extends over 17 amino acids. The CDR3 DNA reads as TGTGCCAGCAGCAAAGGTCTATCAGGGGGAAGCAATCAGCCCCAGCATTTT. The encoded protein is CASSKGLSGGSNQPQHF.

The chain links TRBV2 to TRBJ2-2; TRBD1 agrees at 7 bases. CDR3 length equals 16 residues. Trimming took 4 bases from V and 3 from J; bases not matched to a gene: 8. From germline, CDR1 is SNHLY and CDR2 FYNNEI. The CDR3 here is CASSGDRDTYTGELFF. The CDR3 DNA reads TGTGCCAGCAGTGGGGACAGAGACACCTACACCGGGGAGCTGTTTTTT.

This sequence joins TRBV19 and TRBJ1-1; D gene ambiguous. Germline assignment: CDR1 LNHDA and CDR2 SQIVND (reference sequence). V shed 7 bases and J shed 5 bases, with 20 bases lying between them. CDR3 size: 15 residues. In DNA form, the CDR3 reads TGTGCCAGTATAGAGACTGGGTCCGGCGGAACTGAAGCTTTCTTT. Its translation is CASIETGSGGTEAFF.

This clone occurred once. The chain couples TRBV3-1 (or the pseudogene TRBV3-2) to TRBJ1-4; D is undetermined. Germline CDR1 LGHDT, CDR2 YNNKEL (reference sequence). The CDR3 runs 15 residues. V shed 1 base and J shed 8 bases, with 14 bases lying between them. In nucleotides, the CDR3 is TGTGCCAGCAGCCAAGGTCCGAACCGGGAAGAAAAACTGTTTTTT. Protein: CASSQGPNREEKLFF.

This clone was observed a few times. The chain employs TRBV30 and TRBJ1-2; the D gene is possibly TRBD1 (5 bases). With 5 bases removed from V and 8 bases from J, the gap between germline ends came to 15 bases. CDR1 is GTSNPN, CDR2 SVGIG, per germline (reference sequence). The CDR3 sequence is 12 residues long. CDR3 in DNA: TGTGCCTGGCGACCAGGGCCGAGAGGCTACACCTTC. It codes for CAWRPGPRGYTF.

The sample holds one count of this clone. The chain links TRBV19 to TRBJ1-1; D is perhaps TRBD1 (6 bases). V was trimmed by 6 bases and J by 0 bases, leaving 11 bases between them. Germline V CDR1 and CDR2: LNHDA, SQIVND (reference sequence). This CDR3 has 14 residues. The CDR3 loop reads CASSEQGVNTEAFF. The CDR3 DNA reads as TGTGCCAGTAGCGAACAGGGCGTGAACACTGAAGCTTTCTTT. Based on the CDR3 plus reference TRBV19 and TRBJ1-1, the full variable domain is DGGITQSPKYLFRKEGQNVTLSCEQNLNHDAMYWYRQDPGQGLRLIYYSQIVNDFQKGDIAEGYSVSREKKESFPLTVTSAQKNPTAFYLCASSEQGVNTEAFFGQGTRLTVV.

The chain is built from TRBV6-5 and TRBJ1-1; 8 bases agree with TRBD1. The V and J ends lost 4 bases and 2 bases, in that order; junction bases with no gene match: 6. There are 15 residues in the CDR3. CDR1 and CDR2 from the germline V gene are MNHEY and SVGAGI. CDR3 in DNA: TGTGCCAGCAGTTTGGACAGGGCGGGTAACACTGAAGCTTTCTTT. The encoded protein is CASSLDRAGNTEAFF.

A note on this clone: Other DNA sequences in the same sample also yield this CDR3. The genes are TRBV5-1 and TRBJ2-7, with 12 bases lining up with TRBD2. This CDR3 comprises 15 residues. Germline V gene data show CDR1 as SGHRS and CDR2 as YFSETQ. The ends lost 3 bases at V and 1 base at J; junction bases unmatched: 2. CDR3 DNA: TGCGCCAGCAGCTCGACTAGCGGGGGATCCTACGAGCAGTACTTC. It yields the protein CASSSTSGGSYEQYF.

The chain combines TRBV23-1 with TRBJ1-5; D is ambiguous. TRBV23-1 is noted as an ORF with a role that remains uncertain. Deletions cut 7 bases from V and 4 bases from J, with 8 bases between. There are 12 residues in the CDR3. CDR3 sequence (DNA): TGCGCCAGCACTAACAGAAATCAGCCCCAGCATTTT. It encodes CASTNRNQPQHF.

The chain carries TRBV7-9 and TRBJ1-4, with TRBD1 identical over 9 bases. Germline loops: CDR1 SEHNR, CDR2 FQNEAQ (reference sequence). The CDR3 extends over 15 amino acids. Trimming cost V 5 bases and J 7 bases; bases outside gene matches: 8. The CDR3 nucleotides read TGTGCCAGCAGCCCCCGGACAGGGGAGGGTGAAAAACTGTTTTTT. As protein: CASSPRTGEGEKLFF.

The rearrangement links TRBV4-2 to TRBJ1-2, with D possibly matching TRBD1 (5 bases). V gave up 0 bases and J gave up 5 bases, with 10 bases separating them. The germline V gene encodes CDR1 LGHNA and CDR2 YNFKEQ. The CDR3 has 14 residues. CDR3 sequence reads: CASSQDEGVYGYTF. CDR3 DNA sequence: TGTGCCAGCAGCCAAGATGAAGGGGTTTATGGCTACACCTTC.

The rearrangement joins TRBV21-1 to TRBJ1-5. TRBV21-1 is tagged as a pseudogene. The CDR3 loop spans 13 amino acids. The CDR3 loop is CASSLSINQPQHF. CDR3 in DNA: TGTGCCAGCAGCCTATCAATCAATCAGCCCCAGCATTTT.

The V call is TRBV19, the J call TRBJ2-1; 12 nucleotides align to TRBD2. V was pared by 0 bases and J by 7 bases, with 16 bases of the junction left unmatched. Per germline, CDR1 LNHDA and CDR2 SQIVND (reference sequence). The CDR3 covers 20 residues. CDR3 amino acids: CASSIESLLAGGPRRNEQFF. The CDR3, as DNA: TGTGCCAGTAGTATAGAGTCATTGCTAGCGGGAGGGCCGAGGCGTAATGAGCAGTTCTTC.

The V and J genes are TRBV5-4 and TRBJ1-6; D is uncertain. The CDR3 sequence is 17 residues long. V gave up 0 bases and J gave up 0 bases, with 10 bases separating them. The germline gives CDR1 SGHNT, CDR2 YYREEE (reference sequence). CDR3 protein: CASSLGRAGSYNSPLHF. The CDR3 coding sequence is TGTGCCAGCAGCTTGGGAAGGGCAGGCTCCTATAATTCACCCCTCCACTTT.